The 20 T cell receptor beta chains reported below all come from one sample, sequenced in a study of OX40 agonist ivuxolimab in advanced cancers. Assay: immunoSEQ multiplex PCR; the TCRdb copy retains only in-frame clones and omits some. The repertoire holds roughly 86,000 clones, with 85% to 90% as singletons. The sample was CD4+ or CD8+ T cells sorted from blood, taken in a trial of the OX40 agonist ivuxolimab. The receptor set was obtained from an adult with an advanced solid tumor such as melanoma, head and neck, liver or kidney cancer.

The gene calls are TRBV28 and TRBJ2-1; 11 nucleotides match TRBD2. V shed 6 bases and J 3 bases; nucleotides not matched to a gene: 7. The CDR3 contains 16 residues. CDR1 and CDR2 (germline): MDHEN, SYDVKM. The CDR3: CASRNIAGGDYNEQFF. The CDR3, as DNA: TGTGCCAGCAGGAATATAGCGGGGGGGGACTACAATGAGCAGTTCTTC.

DNA for the CDR3: TGTGCCAGTAGTAGAATGGACCTCCTAGTGCCAGATACGCAGTATTTT. As protein: CASSRMDLLVPDTQYF. The chain couples TRBV19 to TRBJ2-3; D gene ambiguous. CDR1 and CDR2 (germline): LNHDA, SQIVND (reference sequence). This CDR3 comprises 16 residues. Between the trimmed V and J ends, which lost 4 bases and 4 bases, there was a span of 18 bases.

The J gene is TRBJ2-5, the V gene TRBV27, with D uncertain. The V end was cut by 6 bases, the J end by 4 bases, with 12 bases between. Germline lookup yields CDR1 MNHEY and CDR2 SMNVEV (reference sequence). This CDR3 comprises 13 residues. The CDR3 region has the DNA TGTGCCAGCAGCCGGGTGGTAGGAGAGACCCAGTACTTC. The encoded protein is CASSRVVGETQYF.

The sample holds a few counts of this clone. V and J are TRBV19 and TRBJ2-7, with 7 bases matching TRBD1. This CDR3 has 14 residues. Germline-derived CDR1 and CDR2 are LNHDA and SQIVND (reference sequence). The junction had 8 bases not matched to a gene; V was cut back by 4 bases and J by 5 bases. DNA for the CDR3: TGTGCCAGTAGTACCCGGGACAGTATGCACGAGCAGTACTTC. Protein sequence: CASSTRDSMHEQYF.

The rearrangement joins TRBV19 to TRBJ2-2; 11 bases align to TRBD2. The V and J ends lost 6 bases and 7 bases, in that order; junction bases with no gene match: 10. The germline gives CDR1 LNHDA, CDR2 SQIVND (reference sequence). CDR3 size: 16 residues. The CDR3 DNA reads TGTGCCAGTAGCAATTTAGCGGGAGGGCGTGGCGGGGAGCTGTTTTTT. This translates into CASSNLAGGRGGELFF.

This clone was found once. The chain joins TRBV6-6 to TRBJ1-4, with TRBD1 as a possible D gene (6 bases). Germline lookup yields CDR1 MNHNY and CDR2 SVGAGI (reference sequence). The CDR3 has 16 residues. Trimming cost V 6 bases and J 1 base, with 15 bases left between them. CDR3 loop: CASRLDTGRTNEKLFF. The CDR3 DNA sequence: TGTGCCAGCAGGTTGGACACAGGGAGAACTAATGAAAAACTGTTTTTT.

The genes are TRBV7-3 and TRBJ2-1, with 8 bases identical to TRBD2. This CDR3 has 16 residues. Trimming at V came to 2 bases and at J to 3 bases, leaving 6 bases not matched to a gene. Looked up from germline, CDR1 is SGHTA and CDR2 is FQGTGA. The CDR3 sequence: CASSLRITSGYNEQFF. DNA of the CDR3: TGTGCCAGCAGCTTACGTATCACTAGCGGCTACAATGAGCAGTTCTTC. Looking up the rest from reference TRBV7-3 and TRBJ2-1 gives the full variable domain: GAGVSQTPSNKVTEKGKYVELRCDPISGHTALYWYRQSLGQGPEFLIYFQGTGAADDSGLPNDRFFAVRPEGSVSTLKIQRTERGDSAVYLCASSLRITSGYNEQFFGPGTRLTVL.

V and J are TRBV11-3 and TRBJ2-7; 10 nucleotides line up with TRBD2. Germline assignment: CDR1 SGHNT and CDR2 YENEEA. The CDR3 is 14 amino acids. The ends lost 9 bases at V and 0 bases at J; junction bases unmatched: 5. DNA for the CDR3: TGTGCCAGTAGCGGGAGGCTTTTCTCCTACGAGCAGTACTTC. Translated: CASSGRLFSYEQYF.

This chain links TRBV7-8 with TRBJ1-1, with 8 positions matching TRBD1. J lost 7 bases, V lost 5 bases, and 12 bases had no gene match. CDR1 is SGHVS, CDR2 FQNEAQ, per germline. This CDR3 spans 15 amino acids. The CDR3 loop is CASSPHDRGAIEAFF. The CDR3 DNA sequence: TGTGCCAGCAGCCCCCACGACAGGGGAGCGATTGAAGCTTTCTTT.

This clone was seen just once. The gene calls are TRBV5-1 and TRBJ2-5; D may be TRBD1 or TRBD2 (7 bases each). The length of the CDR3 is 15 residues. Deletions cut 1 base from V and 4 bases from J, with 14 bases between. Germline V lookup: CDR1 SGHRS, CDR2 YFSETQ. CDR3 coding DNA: TGCGCCAGCAGCTTGAACAGGGGAGGGAGAGAGACCCAGTACTTC. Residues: CASSLNRGGRETQYF.

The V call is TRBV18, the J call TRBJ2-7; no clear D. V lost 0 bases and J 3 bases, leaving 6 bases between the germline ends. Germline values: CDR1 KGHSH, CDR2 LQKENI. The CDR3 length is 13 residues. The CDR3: CASSPPENYEQYF. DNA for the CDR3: TGTGCCAGCTCACCACCGGAGAACTACGAGCAGTACTTC.

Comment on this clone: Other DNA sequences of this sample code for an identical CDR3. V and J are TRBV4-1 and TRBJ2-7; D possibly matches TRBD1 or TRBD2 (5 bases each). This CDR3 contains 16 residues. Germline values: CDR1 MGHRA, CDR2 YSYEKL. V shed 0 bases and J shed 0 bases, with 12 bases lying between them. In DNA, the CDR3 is TGCGCCAGCAGCCAAGATTGGCCAGGGAGCTCCTACGAGCAGTACTTC. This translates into CASSQDWPGSSYEQYF.

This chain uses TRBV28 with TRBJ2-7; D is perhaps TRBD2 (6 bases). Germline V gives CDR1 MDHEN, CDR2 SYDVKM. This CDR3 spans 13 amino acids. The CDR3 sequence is CAAGAGSVYEQYF. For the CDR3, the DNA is TGTGCTGCCGGGGCGGGATCCGTCTACGAGCAGTACTTC. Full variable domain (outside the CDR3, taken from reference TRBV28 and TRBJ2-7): DVKVTQSSRYLVKRTGEKVFLECVQDMDHENMFWYRQDPGLGLRLIYFSYDVKMKEKGDIPEGYSVSREKKERFSLILESASTNQTSMYLCAAGAGSVYEQYFGPGTRLTVT.

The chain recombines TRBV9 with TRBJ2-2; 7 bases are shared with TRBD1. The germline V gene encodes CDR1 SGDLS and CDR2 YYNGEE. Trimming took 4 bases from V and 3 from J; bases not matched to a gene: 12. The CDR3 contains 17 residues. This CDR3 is CASSHTFTGAYTGELFF. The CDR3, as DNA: TGTGCCAGCAGCCACACGTTTACAGGGGCGTACACCGGGGAGCTGTTTTTT. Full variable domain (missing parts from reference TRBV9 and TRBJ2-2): DSGVTQTPKHLITATGQRVTLRCSPRSGDLSVYWYQQSLDQGLQFLIQYYNGEERAKGNILERFSAQQFPDLHSELNLSSLELGDSALYFCASSHTFTGAYTGELFFGEGSRLTVL.

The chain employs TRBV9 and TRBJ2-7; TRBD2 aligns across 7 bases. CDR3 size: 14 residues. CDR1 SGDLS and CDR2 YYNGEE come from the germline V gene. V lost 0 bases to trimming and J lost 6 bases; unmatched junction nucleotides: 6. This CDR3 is CASSVDGRPLEQYF. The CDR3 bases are TGTGCCAGCAGCGTAGACGGGAGGCCACTCGAGCAGTACTTC.

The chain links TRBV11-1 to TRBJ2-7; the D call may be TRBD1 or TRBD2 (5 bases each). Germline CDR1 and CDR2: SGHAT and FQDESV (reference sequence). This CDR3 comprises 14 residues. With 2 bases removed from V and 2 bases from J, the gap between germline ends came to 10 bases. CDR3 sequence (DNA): TGTGCCAGCAGCTTATCGCAGGGACCCTACGAGCAGTACTTC. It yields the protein CASSLSQGPYEQYF.

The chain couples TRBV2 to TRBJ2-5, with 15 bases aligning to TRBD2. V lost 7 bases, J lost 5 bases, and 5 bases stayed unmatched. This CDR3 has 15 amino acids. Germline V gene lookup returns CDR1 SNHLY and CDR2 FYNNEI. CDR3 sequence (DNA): TGTGCCAGCAAAGGCGGGACTAGCGGGAGGGAGACCCAGTACTTC. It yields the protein CASKGGTSGRETQYF. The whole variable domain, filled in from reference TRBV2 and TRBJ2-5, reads EPEVTQTPSHQVTQMGQEVILRCVPISNHLYFYWYRQILGQKVEFLVSFYNNEISEKSEIFDDQFSVERPDGSNFTLKIRSTKLEDSAMYFCASKGGTSGRETQYFGPGTRLLVL.

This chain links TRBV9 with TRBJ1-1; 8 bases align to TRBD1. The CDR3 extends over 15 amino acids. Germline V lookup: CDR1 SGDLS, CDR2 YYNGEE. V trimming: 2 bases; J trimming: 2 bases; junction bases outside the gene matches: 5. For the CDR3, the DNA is TGTGCCAGCAGCGTCCTCGGACAGGGCAACACTGAAGCTTTCTTT. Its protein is CASSVLGQGNTEAFF.

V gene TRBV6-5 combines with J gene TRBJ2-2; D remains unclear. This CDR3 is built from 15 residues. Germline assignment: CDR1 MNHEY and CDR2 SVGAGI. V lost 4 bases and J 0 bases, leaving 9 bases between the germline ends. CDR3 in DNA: TGTGCCAGCAGTTCGGACCACGCGAACACCGGGGAGCTGTTTTTT. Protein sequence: CASSSDHANTGELFF.

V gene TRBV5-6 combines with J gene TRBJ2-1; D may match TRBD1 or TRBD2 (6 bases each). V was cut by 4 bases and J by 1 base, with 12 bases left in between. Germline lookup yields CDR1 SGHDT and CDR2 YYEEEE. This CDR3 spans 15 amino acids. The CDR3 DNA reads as TGTGCCAGCAGCCTCTGGGGGGCGTCCTACAATGAGCAGTTCTTC. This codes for CASSLWGASYNEQFF.